Listed here are 6 T cell receptor beta chains from one sample, sequenced in a study of T-cell memory formation after mild COVID-19. TCRdb reanalysed the 5' RACE reads using MiXCR and keeps one entry per CDR3 protein. The top ten hold around a fifth of the sample, which has around 250,000 distinct CDR3 sequences, approximately 15% seen once. Specimen: PBMCs or a T cell subset sorted from them (not recorded which). Receptors originate from a man aged 18 to 29 who had mild COVID-19 (a few samples of this study predate the infection). Cell type and time point are not known.

The chain is built from TRBV7-2 and TRBJ2-1; weak D call: TRBD2 (6 bases). The CDR3 is 16 residues long. Deletions cut 6 bases from V and 8 bases from J, with 23 bases between. Germline assignment: CDR1 SGHTA and CDR2 FQGNSA. The CDR3 nucleotides are TGTGCCAGCAGGGCACCGGGACGAGGGAGGTTGGATGAGCAGTTCTTC. Translated, it gives CASRAPGRGRLDEQFF.

This clonotype was seen a handful of times. The chain recombines TRBV6-6 with TRBJ2-1, with TRBD1 matching 9 bases. CDR1 MNHNY and CDR2 SVGAGI come from the germline V gene (reference sequence). V shed 0 bases, J shed 8 bases, and the junction held 5 bases outside the gene matches. This CDR3 comprises 15 residues. The CDR3 coding sequence is TGTGCCAGCAGTTACTCGGACAGGGGTGGGGATGAGCAGTTCTTC. Translated, it gives CASSYSDRGGDEQFF.

This clonotype was seen a few times. J is TRBJ2-6 and V is TRBV19; unclear D gene. CDR1 and CDR2 from the germline V gene are LNHDA and SQIVND (reference sequence). This CDR3 is 14 amino acids long. V lost 8 bases and J 4 bases, leaving 12 bases between the germline ends. CDR3 in amino acids: CASVSAPGANVLTF. The DNA for the CDR3 is TGTGCCAGTGTTTCCGCGCCCGGGGCCAACGTCCTGACTTTC. The full variable domain, completed using reference TRBV19 and TRBJ2-6, is DGGITQSPKYLFRKEGQNVTLSCEQNLNHDAMYWYRQDPGQGLRLIYYSQIVNDFQKGDIAEGYSVSREKKESFPLTVTSAQKNPTAFYLCASVSAPGANVLTFGAGSRLTVL.

The J gene is TRBJ1-4, the V gene TRBV5-1; D perhaps matches TRBD1 (5 bases). With 2 bases removed from V and 8 bases from J, the gap between germline ends came to 13 bases. Germline assignment: CDR1 SGHRS and CDR2 YFSETQ. This CDR3 contains 14 residues. CDR3 residues: CASSFSGGEEKLFF. The CDR3 coding sequence is TGCGCCAGCAGCTTTTCGGGGGGAGAAGAAAAACTGTTTTTT. Using reference TRBV5-1 and TRBJ1-4 for the parts outside the CDR3, the full variable domain is KAGVTQTPRYLIKTRGQQVTLSCSPISGHRSVSWYQQTPGQGLQFLFEYFSETQRNKGNFPGRFSGRQFSNSRSEMNVSTLELGDSALYLCASSFSGGEEKLFFGSGTQLSVL.

The rearrangement joins TRBV28 to TRBJ2-7, with 7 bases that match TRBD1. Germline CDR1 reads MDHEN; CDR2 reads SYDVKM. V gave up 2 bases and J gave up 1 base; unmatched junction bases: 2. CDR3 length equals 14 residues. The CDR3 region is CASSLRDRSYEQYF. As DNA, the CDR3 is TGTGCCAGCAGTTTACGGGACAGATCCTACGAGCAGTACTTC.

This clonotype was counted only a few times. This chain uses TRBV15 with TRBJ1-2; D is unclear. This CDR3 spans 16 amino acids. The germline V and J ends were trimmed by 0 bases and 4 bases, with 15 bases remaining between them. The V gene's germline CDR1 is LNHNV and CDR2 YYDKDF (reference sequence). The CDR3 nucleotides are TGTGCCACCAGCAGAGACCAACCGGGCGCGGGCTATGGCTACACCTTC. This gives the protein CATSRDQPGAGYGYTF.